Below are 19 T cell receptor beta chains sequenced from a single sample in a study of response to subunit inactivated influenza vaccine. A single record per CDR3 protein comes from TCRdb applying MiXCR to the RT-PCR reads. The table includes about 620,000 distinct CDR3 sequences, around 10% detected once. This same sample was also taken into another study, of T cells expressing NK-cell markers. From that second work: What made the TCR beta cDNA was 5'RACE template switching with UMIs.

Sequencing was performed on PBMCs from blood, taken on the day of vaccination. The receptors originated from a man aged 50 to 60 who received an inactivated influenza vaccine.

This clonotype has more than one count but fewer than ten. The V call is TRBV20-1, the J call TRBJ1-5; D is perhaps TRBD1 (5 bases). V was trimmed by 7 bases and J by 8 bases, leaving 15 bases between them. In germline, CDR1 is DFQATT, CDR2 SNEGSKA (reference sequence). This CDR3 is 12 amino acids long. The CDR3 DNA follows: TGCAGTGTCAGGCCAGGGCAAGAGCCCCAGCATTTT. Amino acid sequence: CSVRPGQEPQHF.

This clonotype showed up just a few times. The chain carries TRBV5-1 and TRBJ2-3, with no clear D. The V end was cut by 3 bases, the J end by 2 bases, with 10 bases between. Germline assignment: CDR1 SGHRS and CDR2 YFSETQ. This CDR3 comprises 14 residues. The CDR3 loop is CASSYRQNTDTQYF. CDR3 coding DNA: TGCGCCAGCAGCTACCGACAAAACACAGATACGCAGTATTTT.

This chain joins TRBV7-9 and TRBJ2-7, with TRBD1 matching 10 bases. The V and J ends lost 5 bases and 0 bases, in that order; junction bases with no gene match: 4. This CDR3 is 15 amino acids long. Germline CDR1 and CDR2: SEHNR and FQNEAQ (reference sequence). As DNA, the CDR3 is TGTGCCAGCAGCCTGGGGGACAGGGGCTCCTACGAGCAGTACTTC. Translated, it gives CASSLGDRGSYEQYF.

V is TRBV5-1 and J is TRBJ2-3, with 14 positions matching TRBD2. Germline lookup yields CDR1 SGHRS and CDR2 YFSETQ. The J segment lost 4 bases and the V segment lost 4 bases, leaving 8 bases of the junction unmatched. The CDR3 consists of 17 residues. The CDR3 DNA reads TGCGCCAGCAGCCCCACCCGGACTAGCGGGAGGCCAGATACGCAGTATTTT. It translates to CASSPTRTSGRPDTQYF.

This clonotype has a handful of counts. The chain couples TRBV4-3 to TRBJ2-2, with 13 bases identical to TRBD2. The CDR3 is made up of 16 amino acids. Germline loops: CDR1 LGHNA, CDR2 YSLEER. V was clipped by 6 bases and J by 5 bases; unmatched bases: 6. The CDR3 coding sequence is TGCGCCAGCAGAGAACTAGCGGGGGGGAGGACCGGGGAGCTGTTTTTT. This translates into CASRELAGGRTGELFF.

This sequence joins TRBV25-1 and TRBJ1-1, with 8 bases matching TRBD1. There are 14 residues in the CDR3. The V gene's germline CDR1 is MGHDK and CDR2 SYGVNS. The trim removed 6 bases at V and 5 bases at J, leaving 8 bases unmatched. The CDR3 nucleotides are TGTGCCAGCAGACCTCAGGGGGCATGGACTGAAGCTTTCTTT. It is translated as CASRPQGAWTEAFF.

The chain is built from TRBV29-1 and TRBJ1-2; 8 nucleotides match TRBD1. Unmatched junction bases numbered 2, after V lost 3 bases and J lost 2 bases. The CDR3 is 13 residues long. The V gene's germline CDR1 is SQVTM and CDR2 ANQGSEA. The CDR3: CSVDRQGNYGYTF. In nucleotides, the CDR3 is TGCAGCGTTGACCGACAGGGGAACTATGGCTACACCTTC.

Only a few counts were recorded for this clonotype. The CDR3 is CASSVGGRGLDEQFF. For the CDR3, the DNA is TGTGCCAGCAGCGTAGGGGGTAGGGGCCTTGACGAGCAGTTCTTC. This rearrangement joins TRBV9 to TRBJ2-1, with D possibly matching TRBD1 (5 bases). With 0 bases removed from V and 10 bases from J, the gap between germline ends came to 17 bases. Germline V CDR1 and CDR2: SGDLS, YYNGEE. This CDR3 has 15 amino acids.

In this sample, this clonotype turned up many times. This chain joins TRBV29-1 and TRBJ2-1, with D perhaps matching TRBD2 (6 bases). CDR3 length: 12 residues. CDR1 and CDR2 (germline): SQVTM, ANQGSEA. V gave up 4 bases and J gave up 2 bases, with 6 bases separating them. This CDR3 is CSVGTTYNEQFF. In DNA form, the CDR3 reads TGCAGCGTTGGGACTACCTACAATGAGCAGTTCTTC.

Only a few counts were recorded for this clonotype. In nucleotides, the CDR3 is TGCGCCAGCAGCGGAACGACAGGGGGAGAGACCCAGTACTTC. Protein sequence: CASSGTTGGETQYF. The chain carries TRBV4-1 and TRBJ2-5, with 9 bases fitting TRBD1. The CDR3 runs to 14 residues. In germline, CDR1 is MGHRA, CDR2 YSYEKL. V was clipped by 5 bases and J by 4 bases; unmatched bases: 5.

V usage is TRBV12-3 or TRBV12-4 and J usage is TRBJ1-1; D not resolved. CDR3 length: 10 residues. The V and J ends lost 5 bases and 4 bases respectively, with 2 bases between them. This chain's CDR3 is CASSGTEAFF. In nucleotides, the CDR3 is TGTGCCAGCAGTGGCACTGAAGCTTTCTTT.

The rearrangement uses TRBV5-1 and TRBJ1-4; TRBD1 matches at 8 bases. The CDR3 length is 15 residues. The V gene's germline CDR1 is SGHRS and CDR2 YFSETQ. The V segment lost 1 base and the J segment 7 bases; nucleotides outside the gene matches: 6. The CDR3, as DNA: TGCGCCAGCAGCTTGAGGGGGACAGGAGGTGAAAAACTGTTTTTT. It codes for CASSLRGTGGEKLFF.

The chain has TRBV20-1 and TRBJ2-5, with D perhaps matching TRBD1 (5 bases). CDR1 DFQATT and CDR2 SNEGSKA come from the germline V gene (reference sequence). V lost 3 bases and J lost 2, with 7 bases in between. The CDR3 runs 12 residues. The CDR3 sequence: CSASQGQETQYF. CDR3 DNA sequence: TGCAGTGCTAGCCAGGGTCAAGAGACCCAGTACTTC.

This clonotype was counted a few times. The chain carries TRBV20-1 and TRBJ2-5; 10 nucleotides align to TRBD2. Germline V gives CDR1 DFQATT, CDR2 SNEGSKA (reference sequence). V was clipped by 6 bases and J by 0 bases; unmatched bases: 7. CDR3 length: 15 amino acids. CDR3 loop: CSAETSGEDQETQYF. As DNA, the CDR3 is TGCAGTGCAGAAACTAGCGGGGAAGACCAAGAGACCCAGTACTTC.

This clonotype appeared many times. The rearrangement links TRBV24-1 to TRBJ2-1; TRBD1 agrees at 7 bases. Germline assignment: CDR1 KGHDR and CDR2 SFDVKD. The junction had 5 bases not matched to a gene; V was cut back by 4 bases and J by 0 bases. The CDR3 is 16 residues long. This chain's CDR3 is CATSEWDSRSYNEQFF. Here the CDR3 DNA reads TGTGCCACCAGTGAATGGGACAGCCGCTCCTACAATGAGCAGTTCTTC.

The V call is TRBV29-1, the J call TRBJ2-7, with 7 bases aligning to TRBD1. CDR1 and CDR2 (germline): SQVTM, ANQGSEA. Trimming cost V 4 bases and J 0 bases; bases outside gene matches: 3. The CDR3 consists of 13 residues. CDR3 region: CSVGRGISYEQYF. The CDR3 bases are TGCAGCGTTGGCAGGGGGATCTCCTACGAGCAGTACTTC.

The chain combines TRBV29-1 with TRBJ2-1, with 7 bases fitting TRBD2. V shed 4 bases, J shed 3 bases, and the junction held 6 bases outside the gene matches. This CDR3 is 14 amino acids long. CDR1 and CDR2 (germline): SQVTM, ANQGSEA. This CDR3 is CSVAPSGVYNEQFF. The CDR3 DNA is TGCAGCGTTGCTCCCAGCGGGGTCTACAATGAGCAGTTCTTC.

V gene TRBV27 combines with J gene TRBJ2-7; 9 nucleotides match TRBD2. V lost 0 bases to trimming and J lost 5 bases; unmatched junction nucleotides: 5. Germline assignment: CDR1 MNHEY and CDR2 SMNVEV (reference sequence). The CDR3 totals 15 residues. This CDR3 is CASSLSRGGWDEQYF. The CDR3, as DNA: TGTGCCAGCAGTTTATCGCGGGGGGGCTGGGACGAGCAGTACTTC.

This clonotype turned up a few times. V gene TRBV29-1 combines with J gene TRBJ2-1, with TRBD2 as a possible D gene (7 bases). Trimming stripped 3 bases from V and 8 bases from J, with 17 bases between. The CDR3 runs to 14 residues. Per germline, CDR1 SQVTM and CDR2 ANQGSEA. CDR3 protein: CSVDVRSGGHEQFF. The CDR3 nucleotides read TGCAGCGTTGACGTCCGATCGGGGGGCCATGAGCAGTTCTTC.